These T cell receptor beta chains were read from a single sample in a study of cytomegalovirus exposure and HLA in healthy donors. Libraries were prepared by immunoSEQ multiplex PCR; TCRdb keeps only in-frame clonotypes and omits some of them. This table has roughly 98,000 clones, roughly 81% appearing once. The sequencing sample was made of PBMCs. These receptors came from a man aged 35 to 55 in good health and CMV-seronegative. CDR3s include the opening cysteine and the closing phenylalanine or tryptophan. The order of the fields is J gene, clone size, V gene, D gene, CDR3 DNA, CDR3 protein. A D gene is named only where the DNA matches it firmly. The size field is filled for only some rows; it gives once, few, many or a size class.

TRBJ2-5 | NA | TRBV27 | NA | TGTGCCAGCAGTTTAAGCGCAGGGTTCGGGGAGACCCAGTACTTC | CASSLSAGFGETQYF
TRBJ1-1 | NA | TRBV7-9 | TRBD1 | TGTGCCAGCAGCAGTCCGGGACAGGGGCTCCCTGAAGCTTTCTTT | CASSSPGQGLPEAFF
TRBJ1-5 | few | TRBV19 | TRBD1 | TGTGCCAGTAACCGGGACAGAGGAGGCAATCAGCCCCAGCATTTT | CASNRDRGGNQPQHF
TRBJ1-1 | NA | TRBV12-5 | NA | TGTGCTAGTGGTTTGGTACCCCCCGGGACTGAAGCTTTCTTT | CASGLVPPGTEAFF
TRBJ2-1 | NA | TRBV5-1 | NA | TGCGCCAGCAGCTTGGAGAGCTCCTACAATGAGCAGTTCTTC | CASSLESSYNEQFF
TRBJ1-2 | few | TRBV28 | NA | TGTGCCAGCAGGAGGAAGGACTATGGCTACACCTTC | CASRRKDYGYTF
TRBJ2-6 | NA | TRBV6-4 | NA | TGTGCCAGCAGTCCCAGGGCTGGGGCCAACGTCCTGACTTTC | CASSPRAGANVLTF
TRBJ2-2 | NA | TRBV5-1 | NA | TGCGCCAGCAGCTTGTTCTCCAGGGTGGACACCGGGGAGCTGTTTTTT | CASSLFSRVDTGELFF
TRBJ2-5 | NA | TRBV5-4 | NA | TGTGCCAGCAGCCGCGGCGGGAGGGACAGGGGAGGGGAGACCCAGTACTTC | CASSRGGRDRGGETQYF
TRBJ2-5 | NA | TRBV19 | TRBD2 | TGTGCCAGTAGTGCCACGGGACTAGCGGGCGAGACCCAGTACTTC | CASSATGLAGETQYF
TRBJ2-3 | few | TRBV5-3 | TRBD1 | TGTGCCAGAAGCTTTGGGACAGGGATATGCACAGATACGCAGTATTTT | CARSFGTGICTDTQYF
TRBJ2-7 | NA | TRBV2 | TRBD1 | TGTGCCAGCAGCCTGGGACAGAACACCTACGAGCAGTACTTC | CASSLGQNTYEQYF
TRBJ2-1 | NA | TRBV13 | TRBD2 | TGTGCCAGCAGCTACGGGCGGGGGGTCTACAATGAGCAGTTCTTC | CASSYGRGVYNEQFF
TRBJ2-5 | NA | TRBV11-1 | NA | TGTGCCAGCAGCCCCAGGACAGCAGAGACCCAGTACTTC | CASSPRTAETQYF
TRBJ2-3 | NA | TRBV11-1 | TRBD1 | TGTGCCAGCAGCTTATTCAGGGGACAGGGGATTGCAGATACGCAGTATTTT | CASSLFRGQGIADTQYF
TRBJ1-6 | once | TRBV19 | TRBD1 | TGTGCCAGTAGTTTCGGACAGGGGTCACCCCTCCACTTT | CASSFGQGSPLHF
TRBJ1-3 | NA | TRBV5-4 | NA | TGTGCCAGCAGCTTTAATGGAAACACCATATATTTT | CASSFNGNTIYF
TRBJ2-4 | NA | TRBV28 | TRBD2 | TGTGCCAGCAGCGAAACCCTAGCGGGGGGTGGCATTCAGTACTTC | CASSETLAGGGIQYF
TRBJ2-2 | NA | TRBV15 | NA | TGTGCCACCAGCAGAGATAACAGGGACACCGGGGAGCTGTTTTTT | CATSRDNRDTGELFF
TRBJ1-1 | NA | TRBV2 | NA | TGTGCCAGCAGTCGCCAATTAGGGGAAAACACTGAAGCTTTCTTT | CASSRQLGENTEAFF
TRBJ1-1 | NA | TRBV11-2 | TRBD1 | TGTGCCAGCAGCTTATCCCTCGGGACAGGGTTTTCTGAAGCTTTCTTT | CASSLSLGTGFSEAFF
TRBJ1-2 | NA | TRBV7-2 | NA | TGTGCCAGCAGCAAACTTTCGGGAGGAGGCTACACCTTC | CASSKLSGGGYTF
TRBJ1-3 | NA | TRBV27 | TRBD1 | TGTGCCAGCAGTTTAAGGGGGGACAGGCGGGTCTCTGGAAACACCATATATTTT | CASSLRGDRRVSGNTIYF
TRBJ2-1 | NA | TRBV6-1 | NA | TGTGCCAGCAGTGAAGCTTTCCTCAATGAGCAGTTCTTC | CASSEAFLNEQFF
TRBJ1-2 | NA | TRBV7-2 | NA | TGTGCCAGCAGCCCCGGACAAGTTGTCTATGGCTACACCTTC | CASSPGQVVYGYTF
TRBJ1-4 | NA | TRBV7-9 | NA | TGTGCCAGCAGCTTAATGCAACAGGGACTGTTTTTT | CASSLMQQGLFF
TRBJ1-2 | few | TRBV5-8 | NA | TGTGCCAGCAGCTTGGACAGACATGGCTACACCTTC | CASSLDRHGYTF
TRBJ2-7 | NA | TRBV9 | TRBD1 | TGTGCCAGCAGCGCGGACAGGAGCTCCTACGAGCAGTACTTC | CASSADRSSYEQYF
TRBJ1-1 | NA | TRBV6-5 | TRBD1 | TGTGCCAGCACCGACAGGGCTTCCACTGAAGCTTTCTTT | CASTDRASTEAFF
TRBJ1-4 | NA | TRBV4-1 | TRBD1 | TGCGCCAGCAGCCGACAGGGAGAGTGGGAAAAACTGTTTTTT | CASSRQGEWEKLFF
TRBJ1-6 | NA | TRBV9 | NA | TGTGCCAGCAGCGAAGGGGGAGGGATGCCCCTCCACTTT | CASSEGGGMPLHF
TRBJ2-3 | once | TRBV29-1 | TRBD2 | TGCAGCGTACGGACTAGCGGGGATACGCAGTATTTT | CSVRTSGDTQYF
TRBJ2-7 | NA | TRBV7-9 | TRBD1 | TGTTCCAGCAGCTTAGTCGGACAGGGTTACGAGCAGTACTTC | CSSSLVGQGYEQYF
TRBJ1-2 | NA | TRBV6-1 | NA | TGTGCCAGCAGAAGCCAGCTAGGAGGGTATGGCGGCTACACCTTC | CASRSQLGGYGGYTF
TRBJ1-5 | NA | TRBV28 | NA | TGTACCAGCAGCATAGTTCAGCCGGCGGGGCTGAGGGAAGCCCAGCATTTT | CTSSIVQPAGLREAQHF